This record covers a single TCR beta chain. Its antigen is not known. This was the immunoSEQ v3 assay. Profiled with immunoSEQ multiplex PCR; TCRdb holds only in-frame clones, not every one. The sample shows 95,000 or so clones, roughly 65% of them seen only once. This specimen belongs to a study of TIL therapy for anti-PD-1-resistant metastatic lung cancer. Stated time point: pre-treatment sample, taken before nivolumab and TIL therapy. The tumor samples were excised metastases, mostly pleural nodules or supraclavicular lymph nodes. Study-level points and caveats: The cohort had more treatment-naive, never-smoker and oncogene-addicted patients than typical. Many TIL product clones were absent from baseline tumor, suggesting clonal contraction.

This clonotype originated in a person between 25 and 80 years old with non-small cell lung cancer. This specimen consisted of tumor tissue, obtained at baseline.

As DNA, the CDR3 is TGTGCCAGCAGCCACCTCGCGGGACTAGCGGGACCAGATACGCAGTATTTT. Translated: CASSHLAGLAGPDTQYF. The chain has TRBV3-1 (or the pseudogene TRBV3-2) and TRBJ2-3, with TRBD2 matching 13 bases. This CDR3 is 17 amino acids long. Germline loops: CDR1 LGHDT, CDR2 YNNKEL (reference sequence). With V trimmed by 3 bases and J by 4 bases, 7 bases remained unmatched.